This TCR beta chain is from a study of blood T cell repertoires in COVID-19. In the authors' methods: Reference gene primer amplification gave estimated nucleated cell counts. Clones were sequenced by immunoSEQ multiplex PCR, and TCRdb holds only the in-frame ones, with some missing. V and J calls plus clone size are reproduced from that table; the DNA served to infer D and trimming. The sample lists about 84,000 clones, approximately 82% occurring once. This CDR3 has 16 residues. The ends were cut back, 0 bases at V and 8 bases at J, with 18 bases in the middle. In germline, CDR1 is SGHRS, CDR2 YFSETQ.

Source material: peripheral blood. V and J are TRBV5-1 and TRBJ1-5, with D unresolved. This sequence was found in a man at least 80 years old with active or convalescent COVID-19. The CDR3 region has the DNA TGCGCCAGCAGCTTGGCCGTGCGGGCGCCGGGTGAGCCCCAGCATTTT. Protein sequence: CASSLAVRAPGEPQHF.